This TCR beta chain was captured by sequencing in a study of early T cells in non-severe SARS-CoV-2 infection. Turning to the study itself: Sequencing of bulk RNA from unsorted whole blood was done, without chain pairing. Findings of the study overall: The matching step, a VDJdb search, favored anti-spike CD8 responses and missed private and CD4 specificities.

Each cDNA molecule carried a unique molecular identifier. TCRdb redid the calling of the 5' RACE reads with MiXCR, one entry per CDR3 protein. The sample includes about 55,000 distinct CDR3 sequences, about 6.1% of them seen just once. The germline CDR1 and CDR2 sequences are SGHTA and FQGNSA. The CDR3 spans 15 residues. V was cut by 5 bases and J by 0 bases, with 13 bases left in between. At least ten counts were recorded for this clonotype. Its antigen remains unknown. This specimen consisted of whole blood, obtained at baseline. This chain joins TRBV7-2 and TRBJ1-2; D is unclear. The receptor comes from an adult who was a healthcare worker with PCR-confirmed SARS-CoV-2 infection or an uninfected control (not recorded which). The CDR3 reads CASSRKTMTNYGYTF. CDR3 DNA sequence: TGTGCCAGCAGCCGGAAGACAATGACTAACTATGGCTACACCTTC.